This TCR beta chain emerged from a study of cytomegalovirus exposure and HLA in healthy donors. Sequenced by immunoSEQ multiplex PCR; TCRdb stores in-frame clones only, minus some. The table includes 200,000 or so clones, around 84% detected once. Concerning this clone itself: What it binds is unknown.

A roughly 120-subject validation cohort, separate from the 666-subject first cohort, supplied the donors. General study results and limits: With high specificity and sensitivity, the classifier reportedly diagnosed cytomegalovirus status.

Sequencing was performed on PBMCs. The sequence derives from a man younger than 35 in good health and CMV-seropositive.

DNA for the CDR3: TGTGCCAGCAGTGAAGCAGGGGGACAGGCTGGCTATGGCTACACCTTC. Residues: CASSEAGGQAGYGYTF. The chain recombines TRBV6-1 with TRBJ1-2, with 8 bases identical to TRBD1. J lost 4 bases, V lost 0 bases, and 7 bases had no gene match. CDR3 size: 16 residues. Germline loops: CDR1 MNHNS, CDR2 SASEGT.